This T cell receptor (beta chain) was identified during a study of cytomegalovirus exposure and HLA in healthy donors (dated by TCRdb to 2015 to 2018). Regarding the complete study: The 666 repertoires of the first cohort and the 110 or so validation repertoires were produced on the same platform, according to a later analysis. The study aimed to test whether cataloging public T cell receptors could reveal signatures of past pathogen exposure. In addition to the first cohort of around 670 subjects, a separate validation cohort of 120 different subjects was used. The study combined high-throughput TCR immunosequencing, statistical association of individual TCRs with disease status, and machine learning to predict cytomegalovirus infection status. Broad study findings and their caveats: It was suggested by the authors that the approach could potentially be generalized to other disease states and immunological phenotypes. Most TCR sequences were seen in very few donors, while some public TCRs were found in many individuals. In both the original and validation cohorts, the classifier was reported to diagnose cytomegalovirus status with high specificity and sensitivity. A later analysis lacked HLA typing for the validation cohort, so it scored co-occurrence in that cohort across all 110 or so repertoires. Subsequent analysis determined that TCRs grouped into clusters in the first cohort also showed a tendency toward co-occurrence across the 120 or so validation repertoires, and 94% of cluster scores exceeded 0. In vitro tests confirmed that a few of the cytomegalovirus-associated TCR beta chains recognize cytomegalovirus antigens. A total of fewer than 200 TCR beta chains were listed by the study as associated with cytomegalovirus.

Libraries were prepared through the immunoSEQ multiplex PCR assay. The authors' pipeline ran thus. A statistical classification framework was built for diagnosing cytomegalovirus status from the catalog of TCR beta chain sequences. TCRdb carries this immuneACCESS record with in-frame sequences only. Its versions omit some clonotypes, under half of them owing to an unresolved V gene in the studies checked, with the rest unexplained. V and J calls and clone size are given by that table; D and trimming were obtained from the DNA. Within this sample are hundreds of thousands of clones, with less than 85% of them counted one time only. Clones ranked in the top ten supply less than 7% of the sample. As concerns this clone: The specificity of this receptor is unknown. No per-base quality is available; no much larger clone lies one base away.

Separate from the roughly 650-subject first cohort, the validation cohort of about 130 subjects was the group to which the donors belonged. Trimming takes 4 bases from V and 0 bases from J, and the germline ends sit 16 bases apart. The germline V gene sets CDR1 to ENHRY and CDR2 to SYGVKD. The CDR3 measures 16 amino acids from cysteine to phenylalanine. Kept here is only the CDR3 DNA, which spans 48 bases and is read in frame from base 1. Recombination joined TRBV10-3 with TRBJ2-7; no D gene is confidently identified. The sequence derives from a young woman in good health and CMV-seronegative. Specimen: PBMCs. The CDR3 reads CAISAGASESSYEQYF. The sequence in DNA is TGTGCCATCAGTGCTGGTGCGAGCGAGAGCTCCTACGAGCAGTACTTC.